These 4 T cell receptor beta chains were sequenced from one sample in a study of blood T cell repertoires in COVID-19. The protocol was immunoSEQ multiplex PCR, while the TCRdb copy is restricted to in-frame clones and leaves out a portion. The data hold about 130,000 clones, with roughly nine tenths observed a single time. Sequences were obtained from peripheral blood. These receptor sequences come from a man aged 60 to 75 with COVID-19, enrolled during active disease.

The chain carries TRBV2 and TRBJ1-2; D remains ambiguous. Germline loops: CDR1 SNHLY, CDR2 FYNNEI. The CDR3 spans 15 residues. Trimming cost V 3 bases and J 4 bases, with 15 bases left between them. The CDR3 sequence: CASSDNAESPYGYTF. The CDR3 DNA sequence: TGTGCCAGCAGTGATAACGCGGAGAGCCCCTATGGCTACACCTTC.

The chain is built from TRBV5-4 and TRBJ2-5; weak D call: TRBD1 (6 bases). The germline V gene has CDR1 SGHNT and CDR2 YYREEE (reference sequence). CDR3 length: 16 residues. Deletions cut 4 bases from V and 3 bases from J, with 19 bases between. DNA of the CDR3: TGTGCCAGCAGCCCCGAGACAGGCGCAGGGGAAGAGACCCAGTACTTC. Its translation: CASSPETGAGEETQYF.

V usage is TRBV19 and J usage is TRBJ1-5, with D unresolved. Per the germline V gene, CDR1 is LNHDA and CDR2 is SQIVND (reference sequence). The CDR3 is made up of 12 amino acids. V was pared by 5 bases and J by 5 bases, with 7 bases between. The DNA of the CDR3 is TGTGCCAGTAGTGCTACCGATCAGCCCCAGCATTTT. Translation gives CASSATDQPQHF.

V gene TRBV10-3 combines with J gene TRBJ1-2; 9 bases are shared with TRBD1. This CDR3 has 13 amino acids. The ends lost 11 bases at V and 0 bases at J; junction bases unmatched: 4. Germline CDR1 reads ENHRY; CDR2 reads SYGVKD. CDR3 protein: CAVRDRANYGYTF. The DNA for the CDR3 is TGTGCCGTACGGGACAGGGCTAACTATGGCTACACCTTC.